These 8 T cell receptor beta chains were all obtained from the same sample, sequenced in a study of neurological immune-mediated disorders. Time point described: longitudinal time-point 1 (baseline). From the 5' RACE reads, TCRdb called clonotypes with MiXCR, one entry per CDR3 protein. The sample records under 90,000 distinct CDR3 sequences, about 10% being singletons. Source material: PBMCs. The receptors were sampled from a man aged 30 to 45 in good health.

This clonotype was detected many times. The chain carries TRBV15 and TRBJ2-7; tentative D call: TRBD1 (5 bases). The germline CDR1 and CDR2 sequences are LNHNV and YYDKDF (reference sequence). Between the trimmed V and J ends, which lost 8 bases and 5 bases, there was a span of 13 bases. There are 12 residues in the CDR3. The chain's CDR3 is CATGATFDEQYF. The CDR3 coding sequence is TGTGCCACCGGGGCTACCTTTGACGAGCAGTACTTC. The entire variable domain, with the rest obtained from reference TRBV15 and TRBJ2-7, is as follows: DAMVIQNPRYQVTQFGKPVTLSCSQTLNHNVMYWYQQKSSQAPKLLFHYYDKDFNNEADTPDNFQSRRPNTSFCFLDIRSPGLGDTAMYLCATGATFDEQYFGPGTRLTVT.

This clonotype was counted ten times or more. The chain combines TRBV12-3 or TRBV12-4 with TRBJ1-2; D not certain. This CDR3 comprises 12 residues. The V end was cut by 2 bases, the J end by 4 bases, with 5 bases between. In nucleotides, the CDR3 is TGTGCCAGCAGTTTATCCACCTATGGCTACACCTTC. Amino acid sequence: CASSLSTYGYTF.

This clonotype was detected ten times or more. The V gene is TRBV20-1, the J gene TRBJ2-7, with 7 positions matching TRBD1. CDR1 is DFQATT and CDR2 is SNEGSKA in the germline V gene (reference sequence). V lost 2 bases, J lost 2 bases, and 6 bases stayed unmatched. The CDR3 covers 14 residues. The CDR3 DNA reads TGCAGTGCTAGACCCCCGGGGACAGCCTACGAGCAGTACTTC. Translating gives CSARPPGTAYEQYF.

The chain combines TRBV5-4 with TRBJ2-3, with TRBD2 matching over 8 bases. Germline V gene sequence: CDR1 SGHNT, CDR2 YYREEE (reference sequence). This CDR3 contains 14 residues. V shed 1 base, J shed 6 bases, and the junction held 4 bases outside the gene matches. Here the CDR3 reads CASSLKIAGDTQYF. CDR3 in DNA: TGTGCCAGCAGCTTGAAGATAGCGGGGGATACGCAGTATTTT.

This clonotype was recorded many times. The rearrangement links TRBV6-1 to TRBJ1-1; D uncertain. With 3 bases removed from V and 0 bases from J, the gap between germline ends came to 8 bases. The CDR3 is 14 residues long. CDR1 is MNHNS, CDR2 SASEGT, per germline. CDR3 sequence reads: CASSDGRMNTEAFF. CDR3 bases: TGTGCCAGCAGTGACGGACGAATGAACACTGAAGCTTTCTTT.

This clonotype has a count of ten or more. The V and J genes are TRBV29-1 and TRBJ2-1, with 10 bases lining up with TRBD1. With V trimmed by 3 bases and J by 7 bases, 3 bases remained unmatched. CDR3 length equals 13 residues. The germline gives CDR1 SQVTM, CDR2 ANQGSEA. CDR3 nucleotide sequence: TGCAGCGTTGAGGGACAGGGGAGGAATGAGCAGTTCTTC. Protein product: CSVEGQGRNEQFF.

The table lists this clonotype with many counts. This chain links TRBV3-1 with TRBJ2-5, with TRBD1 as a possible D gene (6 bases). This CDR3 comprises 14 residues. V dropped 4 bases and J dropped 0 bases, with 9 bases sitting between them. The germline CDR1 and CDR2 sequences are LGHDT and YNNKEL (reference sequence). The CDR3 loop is CASSPQGYQETQYF. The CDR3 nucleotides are TGTGCCAGCAGCCCCCAGGGGTACCAAGAGACCCAGTACTTC.

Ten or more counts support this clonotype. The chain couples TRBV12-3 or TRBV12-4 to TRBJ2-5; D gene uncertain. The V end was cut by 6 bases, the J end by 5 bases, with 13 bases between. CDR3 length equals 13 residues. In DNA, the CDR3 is TGTGCCAGCAGGCCCGTTCTTAGTGAGACCCAGTACTTC. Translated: CASRPVLSETQYF.